The next 23 T cell receptor beta chains were all read from a single sample in a study of OX40 agonist ivuxolimab in advanced cancers. The library was obtained by the immunoSEQ multiplex PCR assay. TCRdb's version of the immuneACCESS table is confined to in-frame rearrangements and falls short of the full clone set. An unresolved V gene accounts for under half of the shortfall where checked; the remainder is of unknown origin. The sample includes around 20,000 clones, with approximately 87% observed a single time. Over 25% of the sample is in the top ten clones. Sequenced material: CD4+ or CD8+ T cells sorted from blood, taken in a trial of the OX40 agonist ivuxolimab. Receptor source: an adult with an advanced solid tumor such as melanoma, head and neck, liver or kidney cancer.

This sequence joins TRBV29-1 and TRBJ1-1; 9 bases fit TRBD1. V shed 5 bases, J shed 10 bases, and the junction held 17 bases outside the gene matches. This CDR3 is built from 15 residues. Germline V gene sequence: CDR1 SQVTM, CDR2 ANQGSEA. The CDR3 loop is CSVRQPTGGVEVAFF. CDR3 DNA: TGCAGCGTTAGACAACCTACAGGGGGCGTAGAGGTAGCTTTCTTT. The whole variable domain, filled in from reference TRBV29-1 and TRBJ1-1, reads SAVISQKPSRDICQRGTSLTIQCQVDSQVTMMFWYRQQPGQSLTLIATANQGSEATYESGFVIDKFPISRPNLTFSTLTVSNMSPEDSSIYLCSVRQPTGGVEVAFFGQGTRLTVV.

This chain joins TRBV5-1 and TRBJ2-1, with a tentative D call TRBD2 (5 bases). V was cut by 9 bases and J by 3 bases, with 16 bases left in between. The CDR3 runs to 14 residues. In germline, CDR1 is SGHRS, CDR2 YFSETQ. The CDR3 sequence: CATTREIGYNEQFF. Written as DNA, the CDR3 is TGCGCCACAACACGGGAAATTGGCTACAATGAGCAGTTCTTC. Using reference TRBV5-1 and TRBJ2-1 for the parts outside the CDR3, the full variable domain is KAGVTQTPRYLIKTRGQQVTLSCSPISGHRSVSWYQQTPGQGLQFLFEYFSETQRNKGNFPGRFSGRQFSNSRSEMNVSTLELGDSALYLCATTREIGYNEQFFGPGTRLTVL.

Worth noting for this clone: Other DNA sequences in the sample encode the same CDR3. This sequence joins TRBV7-9 and TRBJ2-5; tentative D call: TRBD1 (6 bases). V lost 5 bases, J lost 4 bases, and 11 bases lay in between. The length of the CDR3 is 13 residues. CDR1 and CDR2 (germline): SEHNR, FQNEAQ (reference sequence). CDR3 in amino acids: CASSPRGPETQYF. In DNA, the CDR3 is TGTGCCAGCAGCCCCAGGGGACCAGAGACCCAGTACTTC. Supplemented by reference TRBV7-9 and TRBJ2-5, the full variable domain reads DTGVSQNPRHKITKRGQNVTFRCDPISEHNRLYWYRQTLGQGPEFLTYFQNEAQLEKSRLLSDRFSAERPKGSFSTLEIQRTEQGDSAMYLCASSPRGPETQYFGPGTRLLVL.

J is TRBJ2-1 and V is TRBV9, with D perhaps matching TRBD1 or TRBD2 (5 bases each). V was clipped by 3 bases and J by 6 bases, with 28 bases between them. The CDR3 loop spans 19 amino acids. Germline values: CDR1 SGDLS, CDR2 YYNGEE. DNA of the CDR3: TGTGCCAGCAGCGCCACCCCCCGGGGCGCTAGTTCATGGGTCAATGAGCAGTTCTTC. This codes for CASSATPRGASSWVNEQFF.

The rearrangement joins TRBV15 to TRBJ1-6, with TRBD1 as a possible D gene (6 bases). Germline V gene data show CDR1 as LNHNV and CDR2 as YYDKDF (reference sequence). With 8 bases removed from V and 7 bases from J, the gap between germline ends came to 15 bases. The CDR3 totals 14 residues. The CDR3 reads CATAPGGGNSPLHF. For the CDR3, the DNA is TGTGCCACCGCTCCCGGGGGCGGGAATTCACCCCTCCACTTT.

This chain connects TRBV7-9 to TRBJ2-7; D is perhaps TRBD1 or TRBD2 (6 bases each). The V gene lost 5 bases and the J gene lost 11 bases, with 19 bases spanning the gap. Germline lookup yields CDR1 SEHNR and CDR2 FQNEAQ (reference sequence). The CDR3 contains 13 residues. The CDR3 here is CASSTVGGVGKYF. DNA for the CDR3: TGTGCCAGCAGCACCGTGGGGGGCGTTGGAAAGTACTTC.

This chain links TRBV5-8 with TRBJ2-3, with D possibly TRBD2 on 5 matching bases. Trimming shortened V by 6 bases and J by 5 bases, and 22 bases separated the two germline ends. CDR3 size: 16 residues. The germline gives CDR1 SGHTS, CDR2 YDEGEE. Here the CDR3 DNA reads TGTGCCAGCATCTTAAACCGGGAATTGTTGGTAGATACGCAGTATTTT. The encoded protein is CASILNRELLVDTQYF.

The rearrangement uses TRBV14 and TRBJ1-1; D is uncertain. The V and J ends lost 6 bases and 1 base respectively, with 9 bases between them. CDR1 SGHDN and CDR2 FVKESK come from the germline V gene. This CDR3 spans 13 amino acids. The DNA of the CDR3 is TGTGCCAGCAGGGCGGATGGGAACACTGAAGCTTTCTTT. Amino acids: CASRADGNTEAFF.

This clone is a singleton in its sample. The gene calls are TRBV4-1 and TRBJ2-4, with D perhaps matching TRBD2 (6 bases). This CDR3 has 15 amino acids. Germline loops: CDR1 MGHRA, CDR2 YSYEKL. V gave up 7 bases and J gave up 0 bases, with 13 bases separating them. Here the CDR3 reads CASKEEGTAKNIQYF. The CDR3 coding sequence is TGCGCCAGCAAAGAGGAGGGGACAGCCAAAAACATTCAGTACTTC.

This sequence joins TRBV18 and TRBJ1-4, with D perhaps TRBD1 (5 bases). This CDR3 has 16 residues. Between the trimmed V and J ends, which lost 2 bases and 5 bases, there was a span of 15 bases. Germline lookup yields CDR1 KGHSH and CDR2 LQKENI. CDR3 in amino acids: CASSPDGRRGNEKLFF. CDR3 coding DNA: TGTGCCAGCTCACCAGACGGGCGCCGGGGCAATGAAAAACTGTTTTTT.

This clone was observed a handful of times. The V and J genes are TRBV7-2 and TRBJ1-1, with 7 bases aligning to TRBD1. Germline loops: CDR1 SGHTA, CDR2 FQGNSA. The CDR3 length is 12 residues. The junction had 6 bases not matched to a gene; V was cut back by 5 bases and J by 9 bases. CDR3 sequence: CASSQSRGKAFF. DNA of the CDR3: TGTGCCAGCAGCCAGTCCAGGGGGAAAGCTTTCTTT.

V usage is TRBV27 and J usage is TRBJ2-2; TRBD1 matches at 7 bases. Germline assignment: CDR1 MNHEY and CDR2 SMNVEV (reference sequence). V lost 6 bases and J lost 3; bases outside the gene matches: 7. This CDR3 is built from 15 residues. DNA of the CDR3: TGTGCCAGCAGGCAGGGACAGAGCTACACCGGGGAGCTGTTTTTT. It is translated as CASRQGQSYTGELFF.

The CDR3, as DNA: TGTGCCTGGAGTTCCACAGGCCCGGCAAAGACCCAGTACTTC. It translates to CAWSSTGPAKTQYF. This sequence joins TRBV30 and TRBJ2-5, with D possibly being TRBD1 (5 bases). This CDR3 has 14 amino acids. Germline-derived CDR1 and CDR2 are GTSNPN and SVGIG (reference sequence). With 2 bases removed from V and 6 bases from J, the gap between germline ends came to 16 bases.

This clone appeared a few times. The chain employs TRBV7-9 and TRBJ2-7; D might be TRBD2 (5 bases). This CDR3 is 14 amino acids long. V dropped 4 bases and J dropped 3 bases, with 13 bases sitting between them. Germline V lookup: CDR1 SEHNR, CDR2 FQNEAQ (reference sequence). The CDR3 protein is CASSYPLGSYEQYF. The CDR3 DNA is TGTGCCAGCAGCTATCCTCTTGGGAGCTACGAGCAGTACTTC.

CDR3 amino acids: CASNKGPGYQANEQFF. The CDR3 DNA reads TGTGCCAGTAATAAAGGCCCGGGCTACCAAGCGAATGAGCAGTTCTTC. The chain joins TRBV19 to TRBJ2-1; D call uncertain. Germline CDR1 and CDR2: LNHDA and SQIVND (reference sequence). V shed 7 bases and J shed 7 bases, with 23 bases lying between them. The CDR3 has 16 amino acids.

The chain joins TRBV6-6 to TRBJ1-1; D is ambiguous. CDR3 size: 13 residues. The V end lost 6 bases, the J end lost 0 bases, and 8 bases lay between the germline ends. Germline V lookup: CDR1 MNHNY, CDR2 SVGAGI (reference sequence). The CDR3 DNA reads as TGTGCCAGCAGGCCACAGATGAACACTGAAGCTTTCTTT. Protein sequence: CASRPQMNTEAFF.

This chain connects TRBV5-8 to TRBJ1-2; no firm D call. The germline V gene encodes CDR1 SGHTS and CDR2 YDEGEE. The CDR3 contains 13 residues. V shed 0 bases and J shed 4 bases, with 7 bases lying between them. CDR3 nucleotide sequence: TGTGCCAGCAGCTTGGCAGGACCCTATGGCTACACCTTC. This sequence encodes CASSLAGPYGYTF.

V is TRBV28 and J is TRBJ1-3; D may be TRBD1 (6 bases). Germline V gives CDR1 MDHEN, CDR2 SYDVKM. V was cut by 4 bases and J by 4 bases, with 17 bases left in between. This CDR3 has 16 residues. DNA of the CDR3: TGTGCCAGCAGTTCCCCCACAGGGTTTATCGGAAACACCATATATTTT. Translation: CASSSPTGFIGNTIYF.

This rearrangement joins TRBV7-9 to TRBJ2-7, with 9 bases identical to TRBD1. Germline V gene data show CDR1 as SEHNR and CDR2 as FQNEAQ (reference sequence). J was trimmed by 6 bases and V by 4 bases; bases with no gene match: 10. The CDR3 runs 15 residues. CDR3 in DNA: TGTGCCAGCAGCTCCCTCGGGACAGGGTACTTCGAGCAGTACTTC. Translated: CASSSLGTGYFEQYF.

V gene TRBV11-2 combines with J gene TRBJ1-1; D unclear. V lost 5 bases and J lost 3, with 13 bases in between. CDR1 and CDR2 (germline): SGHAT, FQNNGV. The CDR3 covers 14 residues. This chain's CDR3 is CASSTGAQYTEAFF. CDR3 coding DNA: TGTGCCAGCAGCACGGGCGCTCAGTACACTGAAGCTTTCTTT.

The count of this clone is one. DNA for the CDR3: TGTGCCAGCTCCCTGGATACTGGGGCCAACGTCCTGACTTTC. It encodes CASSLDTGANVLTF. This chain links TRBV18 with TRBJ2-6, with D uncertain. Per the germline V gene, CDR1 is KGHSH and CDR2 is LQKENI. The CDR3 runs to 14 residues. Trimming shortened V by 6 bases and J by 2 bases, and 8 bases separated the two germline ends.

The rearrangement joins TRBV28 to TRBJ2-5, with D unclear. Trimming cost V 3 bases and J 5 bases, with 13 bases left between them. CDR1 is MDHEN, CDR2 SYDVKM, per germline. CDR3 length: 14 amino acids. This CDR3 is CASSLPLGSETQYF. CDR3 nucleotide sequence: TGTGCCAGCAGTTTGCCCCTTGGGTCGGAGACCCAGTACTTC.

The V call is TRBV11-3, the J call TRBJ1-1; a weak D match, TRBD1 (5 bases). V lost 3 bases and J 6 bases, leaving 8 bases between the germline ends. The CDR3 sequence is 12 residues long. CDR1 SGHNT and CDR2 YENEEA come from the germline V gene. The CDR3 region has the DNA TGTGCCAGCAGCTTTGGGGGGGCTGAAGCTTTCTTT. Its translation is CASSFGGAEAFF.